The 29 T cell receptor beta chains reported below all come from one sample, sequenced in a study of blood T cells in healthy people across ages. Next came a second PCR, run for about 6 to 11 cycles, which used a sample-barcoded 5' primer along with a J-beta primer mix. TCRdb re-analysed the 5' RACE reads in MiXCR, keeping a single row per CDR3 protein. This table holds about 940,000 distinct CDR3 sequences, around 48% found once. Sequencing used blood. Receptors originate from a man aged 25-45 years in good health.

The rearrangement links TRBV7-9 to TRBJ2-3; 7 bases align to TRBD1. The CDR3 has 15 residues. The junction had 7 bases not matched to a gene; V was cut back by 2 bases and J by 5 bases. CDR1 is SEHNR and CDR2 is FQNEAQ in the germline V gene (reference sequence). The CDR3 bases are TGTGCCAGCAGCTTAACCGAGGGGGCTGGAGATACGCAGTATTTT. Amino acids: CASSLTEGAGDTQYF.

This clonotype was observed a few times. The rearrangement joins TRBV29-1 to TRBJ2-7; D remains unclear. The CDR3 totals 13 residues. With 0 bases removed from V and 5 bases from J, the gap between germline ends came to 11 bases. Germline CDR1 SQVTM, CDR2 ANQGSEA. The CDR3 here is CSVEDSTRDEQYF. CDR3 sequence (DNA): TGCAGCGTTGAAGATTCCACCCGAGACGAGCAGTACTTC.

This sequence joins TRBV12-3 or TRBV12-4 and TRBJ2-1; D may be TRBD2 (5 bases). This CDR3 comprises 15 residues. Deletions cut 7 bases from V and 1 base from J, with 14 bases between. The CDR3 is CASTRASGSYNEQFF. DNA of the CDR3: TGTGCCAGCACCCGGGCGAGCGGTTCCTACAATGAGCAGTTCTTC.

This clonotype occurred once. This rearrangement joins TRBV11-1 to TRBJ2-4; tentatively, D is TRBD2 (9 bases). V was cut by 4 bases and J by 0 bases, with 25 bases left in between. Germline V gives CDR1 SGHAT, CDR2 FQDESV (reference sequence). The CDR3 is 20 amino acids. The CDR3 sequence is CASSSRDQGASGVAKNIQYF. The CDR3 nucleotides are TGTGCCAGCAGCTCTCGCGATCAGGGGGCTAGCGGGGTAGCCAAAAACATTCAGTACTTC.

The chain carries TRBV7-2 and TRBJ2-5; TRBD2 agrees at 8 bases. Germline loops: CDR1 SGHTA, CDR2 FQGNSA. V trimming: 5 bases; J trimming: 11 bases; junction bases outside the gene matches: 19. The CDR3 contains 16 residues. CDR3 in amino acids: CASSPRGGAGDDEQYF. The CDR3 region has the DNA TGTGCCAGCAGCCCCCGAGGAGGAGCGGGAGACGATGAGCAGTACTTC.

The gene calls are TRBV7-2 and TRBJ2-1; 9 positions agree with TRBD2. After removal of 7 bases from V and 3 bases from J, the junction contained 7 bases not matched to a gene. This CDR3 spans 15 amino acids. Per the germline V gene, CDR1 is SGHTA and CDR2 is FQGNSA. The CDR3 bases are TGTGCCAGCACCCTAGCGGGGCCCATCTACAATGAGCAGTTCTTC. It codes for CASTLAGPIYNEQFF.

This clonotype appeared a single time. The rearrangement joins TRBV11-2 to TRBJ2-1; D gene ambiguous. The CDR3 consists of 15 residues. Germline V gene sequence: CDR1 SGHAT, CDR2 FQNNGV. Trimming removed 0 bases from V and 15 bases from J, with 21 bases in between. The CDR3 spells CASSLELGGSRTLFF. In DNA form, the CDR3 reads TGTGCCAGCAGCTTAGAACTTGGCGGAAGCCGGACCCTGTTCTTC.

This clonotype was picked up a small number of times. The chain links TRBV5-1 to TRBJ2-7; D ambiguous. CDR1 is SGHRS and CDR2 is YFSETQ in the germline V gene. V lost 0 bases, J lost 3 bases, and 10 bases lay in between. The CDR3 consists of 14 residues. CDR3 region: CASSLEVSNYEQYF. The CDR3 region has the DNA TGCGCCAGCAGCTTGGAGGTCAGTAACTACGAGCAGTACTTC.

The rearrangement joins TRBV11-2 to TRBJ1-6; D is unclear. The germline gives CDR1 SGHAT, CDR2 FQNNGV. Trimming took 1 base from V and 5 from J, leaving 18 bases between them. This CDR3 comprises 18 residues. The CDR3 DNA sequence: TGTGCCAGCAGCTTAGTGGGAGGTCTCGCCTTACATAATTCACCCCTCCACTTT. Its protein is CASSLVGGLALHNSPLHF.

This clonotype was counted a few times. V and J are TRBV6-1 and TRBJ1-6; D gene ambiguous. CDR3 length: 14 residues. V was pared by 5 bases and J by 8 bases, with 13 bases between. Looked up from germline, CDR1 is MNHNS and CDR2 is SASEGT. CDR3 in amino acids: CASSPQPIDSPLHF. The DNA of the CDR3 is TGTGCCAGCAGTCCGCAGCCGATTGATTCACCCCTCCACTTT.

Regarding this clonotype: Compared with germline, one end of the junction differs, possibly owing to a read error. The chain joins TRBV6-4 to TRBJ2-1, with a possible D match to TRBD2 (5 bases). Germline V gene sequence: CDR1 MRHNA, CDR2 SNTAGT. The CDR3 loop spans 13 amino acids. The DNA of the CDR3 is TGTGCCAGCAGTGACCCTCGGGGAAATGAGCGGTTCTTC. The encoded protein is CASSDPRGNERFF.

The chain combines TRBV5-1 with TRBJ1-4; 8 bases map to TRBD1. From germline, CDR1 is SGHRS and CDR2 YFSETQ. With V trimmed by 4 bases and J by 8 bases, 7 bases remained unmatched. This CDR3 comprises 14 residues. The CDR3 DNA reads as TGCGCCAGCAGCCCAGGACAGGGCAAAGAAAAACTGTTTTTT. Residues: CASSPGQGKEKLFF.

This clonotype was recorded a few times. V gene TRBV27 combines with J gene TRBJ2-3; 10 bases map to TRBD2. The germline V gene has CDR1 MNHEY and CDR2 SMNVEV (reference sequence). CDR3 length: 16 residues. After removal of 3 bases from V and 0 bases from J, the junction contained 3 bases not matched to a gene. CDR3: CASSFLLAGSTDTQYF. CDR3 nucleotides: TGTGCCAGCAGTTTTCTACTAGCGGGGAGCACAGATACGCAGTATTTT.

The J gene is TRBJ2-5, the V gene TRBV9; 10 bases are shared with TRBD2. Germline-derived CDR1 and CDR2 are SGDLS and YYNGEE. Trimming at V came to 3 bases and at J to 2 bases, leaving 16 bases not matched to a gene. The CDR3 extends over 19 amino acids. Here the CDR3 DNA reads TGTGCCAGCAGCGCTAGTAGCGGGCCCCGGACTAGCGGACAAGAGACCCAGTACTTC. Translation gives CASSASSGPRTSGQETQYF. The variable domain in full, with the rest retrieved from reference TRBV9 and TRBJ2-5, is DSGVTQTPKHLITATGQRVTLRCSPRSGDLSVYWYQQSLDQGLQFLIQYYNGEERAKGNILERFSAQQFPDLHSELNLSSLELGDSALYFCASSASSGPRTSGQETQYFGPGTRLLVL.

The chain recombines TRBV20-1 with TRBJ2-3, with D unresolved. The CDR3 runs 13 residues. V shed 3 bases and J shed 2 bases, with 9 bases lying between them. CDR1 and CDR2 from the germline V gene are DFQATT and SNEGSKA (reference sequence). CDR3 sequence (DNA): TGCAGTGCTAGGGGGTTAACCACAGATACGCAGTATTTT. Its protein product is CSARGLTTDTQYF.

This clonotype came up a few times. The chain uses TRBV12-3 or TRBV12-4 and TRBJ2-3; 10 nucleotides line up with TRBD1. The CDR3 loop spans 15 amino acids. The ends lost 5 bases at V and 4 bases at J; junction bases unmatched: 6. The CDR3 DNA sequence: TGTGCCAGCAGTCTGGGGACAGGGGTGGCAGATACGCAGTATTTT. Translating gives CASSLGTGVADTQYF.

This clonotype was observed a few times. The chain is built from TRBV5-1 and TRBJ2-4, with D perhaps matching TRBD2 (6 bases). The J call may not be correct, given that the DNA end is closer to TRBJ2-7. The CDR3 runs to 13 residues. Germline V gene sequence: CDR1 SGHRS, CDR2 YFSETQ. The CDR3 coding sequence is TGCGCCAGCAGGGGGGAGGAAGCCTACGAGCAGTACTTC. It yields the protein CASRGEEAYEQYF.

The chain is built from TRBV5-8 and TRBJ2-7, with D perhaps matching TRBD1 (5 bases). V gave up 4 bases and J gave up 2 bases, with 19 bases separating them. Germline CDR1 SGHTS, CDR2 YDEGEE. The CDR3 loop spans 16 amino acids. CDR3 nucleotide sequence: TGTGCCAGCAGCCAGATGGACATCCTCCCAGCCTACGAGCAGTACTTC. It yields the protein CASSQMDILPAYEQYF.

The genes are TRBV7-9 and TRBJ2-5, with TRBD1 matching over 10 bases. The DNA matches TRBJ2-7 better at its end, which makes the J call doubtful. This CDR3 has 15 amino acids. CDR1 and CDR2 (germline): SEHNR, FQNEAQ (reference sequence). The CDR3 sequence is CASSIGDRGSYEQYF. The CDR3 nucleotides are TGTGCCAGCAGCATCGGGGACAGGGGAAGCTACGAGCAGTACTTC.

The rearrangement uses TRBV5-1 and TRBJ2-3; 11 nucleotides agree with TRBD2. The CDR3 covers 16 residues. Germline lookup yields CDR1 SGHRS and CDR2 YFSETQ. V lost 5 bases to trimming and J lost 4 bases; unmatched junction nucleotides: 9. This CDR3 reads CASRLIAGGRADTQYF. DNA of the CDR3: TGCGCCAGCAGACTAATAGCGGGGGGGCGCGCAGATACGCAGTATTTT.

This clonotype has just one count. CDR3 sequence reads: CASSPRGGEDTDTQYF. The CDR3 nucleotides are TGTGCCAGCAGTCCGCGAGGAGGGGAGGACACAGATACGCAGTATTTT. The chain links TRBV6-5 to TRBJ2-3; perhaps TRBD2 as D (6 bases). In germline, CDR1 is MNHEY, CDR2 SVGAGI. The CDR3 is 16 residues long. V was pared by 5 bases and J by 2 bases, with 17 bases between.

This clonotype was counted between two and nine times. The chain joins TRBV7-2 to TRBJ2-1, with 7 bases matching TRBD2. V was clipped by 0 bases and J by 5 bases; unmatched bases: 10. The CDR3 length is 17 residues. The V gene's germline CDR1 is SGHTA and CDR2 FQGNSA. Here the CDR3 DNA reads TGTGCCAGCAGCTTAGCGTGGGGGGGGGTTTTGGACAATGAGCAGTTCTTC. Translated, it gives CASSLAWGGVLDNEQFF.

This chain links TRBV4-1 with TRBJ2-7, with a weak D call TRBD2 (6 bases). CDR1 MGHRA and CDR2 YSYEKL come from the germline V gene. V was pared by 6 bases and J by 2 bases, with 17 bases between. This CDR3 contains 15 residues. DNA of the CDR3: TGCGCCAGCAGTCATACGGGGGACCTCGCCTACGAGCAGTACTTC. Its translation: CASSHTGDLAYEQYF.

V is TRBV7-2 and J is TRBJ2-4; D is ambiguous. The CDR3 contains 13 residues. CDR1 SGHTA and CDR2 FQGNSA come from the germline V gene. The V end lost 6 bases, the J end lost 1 base, and 7 bases lay between the germline ends. CDR3 coding DNA: TGTGCCAGCAGTTCCCCGGCCAAAAACATTCAGTACTTC. It codes for CASSSPAKNIQYF.

Points on this clonotype: One end of the junction fails to match germline, which may point to a read error. The CDR3 nucleotides read TGCGCCAGCAGCCTAACAGAGGCTGGGGCCAGCGTCCCGACTTTC. Its protein product is CASSLTEAGASVPTF. The genes are TRBV5-1 and TRBJ2-6, with D perhaps matching TRBD1 (5 bases). This CDR3 region has 15 residues. Per the germline V gene, CDR1 is SGHRS and CDR2 is YFSETQ. The complete variable domain, with remaining parts taken from reference TRBV5-1 and TRBJ2-6, reads KAGVTQTPRYLIKTRGQQVTLSCSPISGHRSVSWYQQTPGQGLQFLFEYFSETQRNKGNFPGRFSGRQFSNSRSEMNVSTLELGDSALYLCASSLTEAGASVPTFGAGSRLTVL.

V and J are TRBV15 and TRBJ1-6; no clear D gene. Germline values: CDR1 LNHNV, CDR2 YYDKDF (reference sequence). V gave up 1 base and J gave up 6 bases, with 10 bases separating them. The CDR3 loop spans 15 amino acids. For the CDR3, the DNA is TGTGCCACCAGCAGAGGGCCAGTTATTAATTCACCCCTCCACTTT. Amino acids: CATSRGPVINSPLHF.

The rearrangement joins TRBV4-1 to TRBJ2-7, with D possibly being TRBD1 (5 bases). Looked up from germline, CDR1 is MGHRA and CDR2 is YSYEKL. The CDR3 totals 15 residues. Deletions cut 0 bases from V and 7 bases from J, with 16 bases between. DNA of the CDR3: TGCGCCAGCAGCCAAGATCAGTATACAGGCCTAGAGCAGTACTTC. It codes for CASSQDQYTGLEQYF.

In its sample, this clonotype was seen a few times. This chain uses TRBV6-2 or TRBV6-3 with TRBJ2-1; D is unclear. Between the trimmed V and J ends, which lost 7 bases and 5 bases, there was a span of 6 bases. Germline-derived CDR1 and CDR2 are MNHEY and SVGEGT. The CDR3 is 11 residues long. The CDR3 DNA is TGTGCCAGCACCCTAAACAATGAGCAGTTCTTC. It codes for CASTLNNEQFF.

The chain combines TRBV11-2 with TRBJ2-1, with D maybe TRBD2 (5 bases). Matching the DNA end better, TRBJ2-7 makes the J call doubtful. The CDR3 has 18 residues. Germline V CDR1 and CDR2: SGHAT, FQNNGV. CDR3 region: CASSSEDITAGSYNEQYF. In nucleotides, the CDR3 is TGTGCCAGCAGCTCGGAAGATATAACCGCGGGTTCCTACAATGAGCAGTACTTC.